This T cell receptor (beta chain) was sequenced in a study of cytomegalovirus exposure and HLA in healthy donors. Background on the study: Samples from HLA-typed donors yielded around 79 million unique TCRs in an early data release.

Study-level points and caveats: As a later analysis showed, a missense DCLRE1C variant was linked to trimming of TCR beta V- and J-genes. The study recorded fewer than 200 TCR beta chains that were cytomegalovirus-associated.

A note on this clone: The target antigen is unknown.

PCR involved 60 Vbeta and 13 Jbeta primers. Sequenced by immunoSEQ multiplex PCR; TCRdb stores in-frame clones only, minus some. Of some 90,000 clones in the sample, 70% to 85% were seen once. Between the trimmed V and J ends, which lost 0 bases and 13 bases, there was a span of 13 bases. Germline V gene data show CDR1 as LGHNA and CDR2 as YSLEER. This CDR3 is 14 amino acids long. Sequencing was performed on PBMCs. This receptor was taken from a man in his 60s in good health and CMV-seronegative. V usage is TRBV4-3 and J usage is TRBJ1-6; TRBD1 is a possible D gene (5 bases). CDR3 coding DNA: TGCGCCAGCAGCCAAGATATGGGGGGGGAGCCCCTCCACTTT. Its protein is CASSQDMGGEPLHF.